The 4 T cell receptor beta chains below were found in one sample sequenced in a study of neurological immune-mediated disorders. TCRdb re-analysed the 5' RACE reads in MiXCR, keeping a single row per CDR3 protein. The sample has under 60,000 distinct CDR3 sequences; approximately 15% are singletons. Sequencing was carried out using PBMCs. The receptors were sampled from a man in his 60s in good health.

This clonotype was seen ten or more times. The CDR3 sequence is CASSYASGRYNEQFF. Here the CDR3 DNA reads TGTGCCAGCAGTTATGCTAGCGGGAGATACAATGAGCAGTTCTTC. The genes are TRBV12-3 or TRBV12-4 and TRBJ2-1; 10 bases fit TRBD2. V was clipped by 4 bases and J by 4 bases; unmatched bases: 4. The CDR3 contains 15 residues.

The sample holds many counts of this clonotype. The CDR3 here is CSAPTGANQPQHF. CDR3 DNA: TGCAGTGCTCCGACAGGAGCTAATCAGCCCCAGCATTTT. This chain uses TRBV20-1 with TRBJ1-5; D may be TRBD1 (6 bases). There are 13 residues in the CDR3. Deletions cut 5 bases from V and 4 bases from J, with 12 bases between. The germline gives CDR1 DFQATT, CDR2 SNEGSKA (reference sequence).

This clonotype was detected many times. The chain has TRBV5-5 and TRBJ2-6; possible D gene TRBD1, 5 bases. V lost 4 bases, J lost 0 bases, and 14 bases lay in between. The length of the CDR3 is 17 residues. Germline V gene sequence: CDR1 SGHKS, CDR2 YYEKEE (reference sequence). CDR3 sequence: CASSTWGMGSGANVLTF. DNA of the CDR3: TGTGCCAGCAGCACGTGGGGCATGGGCTCTGGGGCCAACGTCCTGACTTTC. Full variable domain (missing parts from reference TRBV5-5 and TRBJ2-6): DAGVTQSPTHLIKTRGQQVTLRCSPISGHKSVSWYQQVLGQGPQFIFQYYEKEERGRGNFPDRFSARQFPNYSSELNVNALLLGDSALYLCASSTWGMGSGANVLTFGAGSRLTVL.

This clonotype was seen ten or more times. The chain links TRBV5-1 to TRBJ1-2; D gene uncertain. The CDR3 covers 13 residues. Germline V gene sequence: CDR1 SGHRS, CDR2 YFSETQ. Trimming cost V 5 bases and J 8 bases, with 16 bases left between them. This CDR3 reads CASSPDPSGGYTF. The CDR3 nucleotides are TGCGCCAGCAGTCCGGACCCCTCTGGGGGCTACACCTTC. The full variable domain, in which reference TRBV5-1 and TRBJ1-2 provide the parts outside the CDR3, is KAGVTQTPRYLIKTRGQQVTLSCSPISGHRSVSWYQQTPGQGLQFLFEYFSETQRNKGNFPGRFSGRQFSNSRSEMNVSTLELGDSALYLCASSPDPSGGYTFGSGTRLTVV.